This T cell receptor (beta chain) was recorded in a study of blood T cell repertoires in COVID-19. Study-wide context: T cells, B-cell-depleted T cells, or PBMCs provided the cDNA or gDNA that served as material.

V was clipped by 4 bases and J by 2 bases; unmatched bases: 4. CDR1 SGHRS and CDR2 YFSETQ come from the germline V gene. CDR3 size: 14 residues. Details on this clone: The sample holds other DNA sequences that translate to the same CDR3.

The study assigned cohorts using participant-reported clinical history. Study processing details: How many nucleated cells were present was estimated from reference gene primer amplification. Data came from immunoSEQ multiplex PCR; TCRdb stores just in-frame clones and leaves some out. The V and J calls and clone size were taken over from that table, and D and trimming were inferred from the DNA. The repertoire holds around 340,000 clones, with about 86% as singletons. Sequencing was performed on PBMCs or T cells enriched from blood (not recorded which). The V call is TRBV5-1, the J call TRBJ2-5, with 8 bases that match TRBD2. The clonotype comes from a woman in her forties with acute COVID-19. The chain's CDR3 is CASSPGTRQETQYF. CDR3 DNA: TGCGCCAGCAGCCCGGGGACTAGACAAGAGACCCAGTACTTC.